This T cell receptor (beta chain) was recorded in a study of Ad26.COV2.S vaccination and SARS-CoV-2 variants. Study context: Ad26.COV2.S shots went into the muscle once or twice, 56 days apart.

Noted treatment: 15 to 20 received Ad26.COV2.S at low or high dose, single or two shots; 5 received placebo; per-sample allocation not given. Samples were taken on day 63 after the first vaccine or placebo injection. With V trimmed by 1 base and J by 6 bases, 8 bases remained unmatched. This CDR3 is built from 17 residues. Germline V gives CDR1 LNHDA, CDR2 SQIVND (reference sequence). Repertoires were generated with immunoSEQ multiplex PCR, while TCRdb's copy carries only in-frame clones and drops some. The top ten hold 3% to 4% of the sample, which has about 350,000 clones, 70% to 90% seen once. Here the sequenced sample was peripheral blood, taken in a trial of Ad26.COV2.S vaccine versus placebo. This sequence originates from a person between 18 and 59 years old who received the Ad26.COV2.S COVID-19 vaccine or a placebo. V gene TRBV19 combines with J gene TRBJ2-2; 10 bases match TRBD1. The CDR3 DNA reads TGTGCCAGTAGTATAGTATGGACAGGGGGGGGAGCCGGGGAGCTGTTTTTT. Translating gives CASSIVWTGGGAGELFF.